The rows below give T cell receptor beta chains drawn from one sample of a study of T-cell memory formation after mild COVID-19. TCRdb re-called the 5' RACE reads through MiXCR, storing one row per CDR3 protein. The sample includes around 530,000 distinct CDR3 sequences, roughly 21% of them seen just once. What was sequenced was PBMCs or a T cell subset sorted from them (not recorded which). These TCRs come from an adult woman who had mild COVID-19 (a few samples of this study predate the infection). Cell type and time point are not known. CDR3s include the opening cysteine and the closing phenylalanine or tryptophan. A D gene is named only where the DNA matches it firmly.

V gene,J gene,D gene,CDR3 protein
TRBV10-3,TRBJ2-3,NA,CAISDGGTDTQYF
TRBV12-3/TRBV12-4,TRBJ1-1,NA,CASSLYYTEAFF
TRBV12-3/TRBV12-4,TRBJ2-1,NA,CASSFSWGNEQFF
TRBV7-2,TRBJ1-5,NA,CSSSLEAAGAYNQPQHF
TRBV12-3/TRBV12-4,TRBJ1-1,NA,CASSLAPEAFF
TRBV7-8,TRBJ2-7,NA,CASSLEGFSGVSYEQYF
TRBV18,TRBJ2-5,NA,CASSPQGQSQETQYF
TRBV9,TRBJ2-7,NA,CASSMASDSYEQYF
TRBV7-2,TRBJ2-1,NA,CASSPGRSNEQFF
TRBV14,TRBJ1-2,TRBD1,CASSLPGQGPNYGYTF
TRBV5-1,TRBJ2-3,NA,CASSFRTSTDTQYF
TRBV29-1,TRBJ2-2,TRBD2,CSVAGLDNTGELFF
TRBV6-5,TRBJ2-5,NA,CASRGGGKGETQYF
TRBV5-1,TRBJ2-1,TRBD2,CASSLTAGGPSNEQFF
TRBV20-1,TRBJ2-3,TRBD1,CSASGTGVYTDTQYF
TRBV20-1,TRBJ2-7,NA,CSARGSQGPYEQYF
TRBV11-2,TRBJ1-2,NA,CASSWTGGGYTF
TRBV5-1,TRBJ2-5,TRBD1,CASSLAGETGKETQYF
TRBV7-9,TRBJ1-5,NA,CASSPLVNQPQHF
TRBV5-1,TRBJ2-1,NA,CASSKLLDSSYNEQFF
TRBV13,TRBJ1-2,NA,CASSLGAGAGGYTF
TRBV7-8,TRBJ2-2,TRBD1,CASSRDRGDTGELFF
TRBV7-2,TRBJ1-1,NA,CASSFGSGGTEAFF
TRBV6-5,TRBJ2-7,NA,CASSYESRGVDEQYF
TRBV18,TRBJ2-3,TRBD1,CASSPPGQGKADTQYF
TRBV11-2,TRBJ2-7,NA,CASSPEFVQGYEQYF
TRBV20-1,TRBJ2-7,NA,CSASSSARGPAYEQYF
TRBV24-1,TRBJ2-2,TRBD2,CATSRESWTSGRNTGELFF
TRBV6-5,TRBJ1-1,NA,CASSYSINTEAFF
TRBV18,TRBJ2-7,TRBD2,CASSPVAGGNYEQYF
TRBV12-3/TRBV12-4,TRBJ2-5,NA,CASSLTQPGTQYF
TRBV7-2,TRBJ2-5,TRBD1,CASRDGQVQETQYF